This T cell receptor (beta chain) came from a study of blood T cell repertoires in COVID-19. TCRdb's table, derived via immunoSEQ multiplex PCR, lists solely in-frame clones and lacks some. Of 100,000 to 150,000 clones listed, 85% to 90% are singletons. This receptor was obtained from a man in his 70s with active COVID-19. Sequenced sample: peripheral blood.

The CDR3 here is CASSLWVGTGRYHEQYF. DNA for the CDR3: TGTGCCAGCAGCCTTTGGGTAGGGACAGGGCGTTATCACGAGCAGTACTTC. V and J are TRBV5-4 and TRBJ2-7; 9 nucleotides align to TRBD1. V was clipped by 4 bases and J by 5 bases; unmatched bases: 16. CDR1 is SGHNT and CDR2 is YYREEE in the germline V gene (reference sequence). CDR3 size: 17 residues.